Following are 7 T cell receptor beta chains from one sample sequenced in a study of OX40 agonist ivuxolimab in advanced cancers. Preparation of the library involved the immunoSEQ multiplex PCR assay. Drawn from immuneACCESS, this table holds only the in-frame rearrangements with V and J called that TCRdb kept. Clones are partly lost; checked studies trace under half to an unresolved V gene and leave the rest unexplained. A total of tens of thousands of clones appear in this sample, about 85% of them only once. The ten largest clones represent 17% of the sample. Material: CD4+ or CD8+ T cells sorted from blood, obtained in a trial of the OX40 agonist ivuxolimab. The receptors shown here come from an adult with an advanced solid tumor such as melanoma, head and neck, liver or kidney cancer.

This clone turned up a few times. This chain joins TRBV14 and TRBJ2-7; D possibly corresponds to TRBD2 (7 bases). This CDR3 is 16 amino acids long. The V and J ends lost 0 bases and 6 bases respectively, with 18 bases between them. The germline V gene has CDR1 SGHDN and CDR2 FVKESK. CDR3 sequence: CASSQEISGGIGEQYF. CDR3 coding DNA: TGTGCCAGCAGCCAAGAAATATCGGGGGGCATAGGCGAGCAGTACTTC. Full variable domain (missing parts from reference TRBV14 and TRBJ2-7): EAGVTQFPSHSVIEKGQTVTLRCDPISGHDNLYWYRRVMGKEIKFLLHFVKESKQDESGMPNNRFLAERTGGTYSTLKVQPAELEDSGVYFCASSQEISGGIGEQYFGPGTRLTVT.

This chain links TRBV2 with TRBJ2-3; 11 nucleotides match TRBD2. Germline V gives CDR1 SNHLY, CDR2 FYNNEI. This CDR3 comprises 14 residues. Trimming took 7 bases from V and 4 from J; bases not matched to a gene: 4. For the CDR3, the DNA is TGTGCCAGCACCCCTAGCGGGAGGTCAGATACGCAGTATTTT. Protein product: CASTPSGRSDTQYF.

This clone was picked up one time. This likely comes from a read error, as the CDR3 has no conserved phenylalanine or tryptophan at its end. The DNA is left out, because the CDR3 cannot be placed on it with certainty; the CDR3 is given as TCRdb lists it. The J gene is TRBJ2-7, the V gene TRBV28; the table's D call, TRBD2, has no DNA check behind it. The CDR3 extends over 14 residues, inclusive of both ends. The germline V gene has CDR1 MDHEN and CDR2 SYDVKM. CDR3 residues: CASSTNSRVAGNLG.

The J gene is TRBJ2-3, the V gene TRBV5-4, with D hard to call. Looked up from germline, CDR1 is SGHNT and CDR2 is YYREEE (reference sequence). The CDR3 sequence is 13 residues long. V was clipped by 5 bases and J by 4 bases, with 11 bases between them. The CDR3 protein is CASRPEYADTQYF. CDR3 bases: TGTGCCAGCAGACCCGAATATGCAGATACGCAGTATTTT.

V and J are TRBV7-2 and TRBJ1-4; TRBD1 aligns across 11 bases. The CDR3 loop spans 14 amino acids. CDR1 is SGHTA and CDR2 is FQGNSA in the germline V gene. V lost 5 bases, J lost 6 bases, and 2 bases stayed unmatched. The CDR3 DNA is TGTGCCAGCAGCGGGGACAGGGGGGATGAAAAACTGTTTTTT. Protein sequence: CASSGDRGDEKLFF.

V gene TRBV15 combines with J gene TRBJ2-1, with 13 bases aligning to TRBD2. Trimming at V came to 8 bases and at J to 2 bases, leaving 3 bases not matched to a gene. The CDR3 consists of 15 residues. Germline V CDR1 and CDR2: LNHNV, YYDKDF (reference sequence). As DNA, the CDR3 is TGTGCCACCGGGGGACTAGCGGGGACCTACAATGAGCAGTTCTTC. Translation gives CATGGLAGTYNEQFF.

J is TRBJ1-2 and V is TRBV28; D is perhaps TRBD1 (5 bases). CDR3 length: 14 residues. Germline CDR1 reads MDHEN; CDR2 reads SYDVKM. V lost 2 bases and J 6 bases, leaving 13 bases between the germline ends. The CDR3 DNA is TGTGCCAGCAGTTTAGGTTTGGGGCGGAATGGCTACACCTTC. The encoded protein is CASSLGLGRNGYTF.